This paragraph reports one T cell receptor beta chain. Repertoires were generated with immunoSEQ multiplex PCR, while TCRdb's copy carries only in-frame clones and drops some. This sample has 200,000 to 250,000 clones, with approximately 80% found just once. This specimen belongs to a study of blood T cell repertoires in COVID-19. Study-level information: Samples came from the United States, Italy and Spain, spanning acute and convalescent COVID-19.

The CDR3 extends over 15 amino acids. Germline V gives CDR1 MNHEY, CDR2 SVGAGI. V was clipped by 0 bases and J by 4 bases, with 13 bases between them. Sequenced: PBMCs or T cells enriched from blood (not recorded which). The chain uses TRBV6-5 and TRBJ2-7; possible D gene TRBD1, 5 bases. The TCR comes from a woman aged 55-75 years who had recovered from COVID-19. CDR3 nucleotide sequence: TGTGCCAGCAGTTACTCGAACAGGCCTGTTTACGAGCAGTACTTC. Its protein is CASSYSNRPVYEQYF.